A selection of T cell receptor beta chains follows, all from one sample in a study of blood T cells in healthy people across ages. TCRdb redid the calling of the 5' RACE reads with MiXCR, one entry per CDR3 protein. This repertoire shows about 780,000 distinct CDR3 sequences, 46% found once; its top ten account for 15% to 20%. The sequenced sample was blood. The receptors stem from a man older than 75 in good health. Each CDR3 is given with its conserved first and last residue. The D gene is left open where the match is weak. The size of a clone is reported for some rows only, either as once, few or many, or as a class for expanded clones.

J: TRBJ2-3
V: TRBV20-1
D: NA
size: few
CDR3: CSSQGVPADTQYF
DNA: TGCAGCTCTCAGGGCGTTCCCGCGGATACGCAGTATTTT

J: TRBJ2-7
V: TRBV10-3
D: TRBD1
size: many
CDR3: CAIRDGTAQYF
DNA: TGTGCCATCAGGGACGGGACAGCTCAGTACTTC

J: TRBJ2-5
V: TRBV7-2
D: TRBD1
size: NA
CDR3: CASRKSGTGGTQYF
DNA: TGTGCCAGCAGGAAGTCGGGGACAGGCGGGACCCAGTACTTC

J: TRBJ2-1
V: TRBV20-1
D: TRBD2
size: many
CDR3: CSAGGTSGSHEQFF
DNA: TGCAGTGCTGGGGGGACTAGCGGGAGCCATGAGCAGTTCTTC

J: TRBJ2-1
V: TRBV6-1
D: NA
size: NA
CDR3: CASSELSRGLYNEQFF
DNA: TGTGCCAGCAGTGAATTAAGCCGGGGGCTATACAATGAGCAGTTCTTC

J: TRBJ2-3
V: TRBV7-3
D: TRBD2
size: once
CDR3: CASSLEGRLAGVSDTQYF
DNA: TGTGCCAGCAGTTTGGAAGGTAGACTAGCGGGAGTCTCAGATACGCAGTATTTT

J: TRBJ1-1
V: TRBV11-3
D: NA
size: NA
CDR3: CASSPDLGRAMNTEAFF
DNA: TGTGCCAGCAGCCCCGACCTCGGGAGAGCCATGAACACTGAAGCTTTCTTT

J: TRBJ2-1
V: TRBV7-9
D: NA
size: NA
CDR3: CASSVGDSRATFF
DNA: TGTGCCAGCAGCGTAGGGGACTCGAGAGCTACGTTCTTC

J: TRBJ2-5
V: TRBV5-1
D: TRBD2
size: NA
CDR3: CASRPGLAELIETQYF
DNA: TGCGCCAGCAGACCGGGACTAGCGGAACTGATTGAGACCCAGTACTTC

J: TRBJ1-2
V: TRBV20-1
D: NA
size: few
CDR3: CSASPGPSAYGYTF
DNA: TGCAGTGCTAGTCCCGGGCCCAGCGCCTATGGCTACACCTTC

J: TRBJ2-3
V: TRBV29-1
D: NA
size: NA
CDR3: CSVKQFSTDTQYF
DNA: TGCAGCGTCAAACAGTTTAGCACAGATACGCAGTATTTT

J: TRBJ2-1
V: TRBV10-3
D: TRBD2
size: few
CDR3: CAIGETSGKPTHNEQFF
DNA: TGTGCCATCGGCGAGACTAGCGGGAAGCCCACCCACAATGAGCAGTTCTTC

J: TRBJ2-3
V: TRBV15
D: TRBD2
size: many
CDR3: CATSGLLAGGADTQYF
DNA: TGTGCCACCAGCGGATTATTAGCGGGAGGGGCAGATACGCAGTATTTT

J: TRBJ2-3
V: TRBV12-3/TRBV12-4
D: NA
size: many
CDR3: CASSSEQNTDTQYF
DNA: TGTGCCAGCAGTTCGGAGCAAAACACAGATACGCAGTATTTT

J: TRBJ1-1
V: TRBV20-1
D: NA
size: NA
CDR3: CSASSEHDEAFF
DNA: TGCAGTGCTAGTTCGGAGCACGATGAAGCTTTCTTT

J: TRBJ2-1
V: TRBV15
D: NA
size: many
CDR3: CATLRPGANEQFF
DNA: TGTGCCACCTTACGCCCGGGGGCAAATGAGCAGTTCTTC

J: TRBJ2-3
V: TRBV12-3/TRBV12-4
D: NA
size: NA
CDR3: CASSAMTDTQYF
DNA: TGTGCCAGCAGTGCGATGACGGATACGCAGTATTTT